Shown below are 26 T cell receptor beta chains from a single sample sequenced in a study of beta chain features in type 1 diabetes. Study-wide results and caveats: All four CD4+ subsets from Type 1 diabetes patients carried moderately but significantly shorter TCRB CDR3s.

No antigen has been identified for these receptors. Reverse transcription of all isolated RNA meant that expressed TCRB transcripts were sequenced. Data came from immunoSEQ multiplex PCR; TCRdb stores just in-frame clones and leaves some out. Altogether hundreds of thousands of clones are present, approximately 9.7% being singletons, with the ten largest covering around 1%. Sequenced material: central memory CD4+ T cells from blood. These receptors were collected from a young man with type 1 diabetes.

This clone has more than one count but fewer than ten. The rearrangement uses TRBV5-1 and TRBJ2-6; D not certain. V was trimmed by 3 bases and J by 2 bases, leaving 12 bases between them. This CDR3 comprises 16 residues. Per the germline V gene, CDR1 is SGHRS and CDR2 is YFSETQ. CDR3 coding DNA: TGCGCCAGCAGCTACACAACAGCACCTGGGGCCAACGTCCTGACTTTC. The encoded protein is CASSYTTAPGANVLTF.

This clone was observed a handful of times. The chain has TRBV11-2 and TRBJ2-2, with D perhaps being TRBD1 or TRBD2 (7 bases each). The CDR3 totals 14 residues. The V end was cut by 7 bases, the J end by 4 bases, with 13 bases between. Per the germline V gene, CDR1 is SGHAT and CDR2 is FQNNGV. The CDR3 DNA reads as TGTGCCAGCACCTTCAGGGGGGGCACCGGGGAGCTGTTTTTT. This sequence encodes CASTFRGGTGELFF. Based on the CDR3 plus reference TRBV11-2 and TRBJ2-2, the full variable domain is EAGVAQSPRYKIIEKRQSVAFWCNPISGHATLYWYQQILGQGPKLLIQFQNNGVVDDSQLPKDRFSAERLKGVDSTLKIQPAKLEDSAVYLCASTFRGGTGELFFGEGSRLTVL.

This clone was detected only a few times. The rearrangement joins TRBV11-3 to TRBJ2-2, with D perhaps assigned TRBD1 or TRBD2 (5 bases each). The V and J ends lost 5 bases and 0 bases respectively, with 10 bases between them. The CDR3 length is 15 residues. Germline V CDR1 and CDR2: SGHNT, YENEEA. The CDR3 nucleotides read TGTGCCAGCAGCCCGGGACCAACGAACACCGGGGAGCTGTTTTTT. Protein: CASSPGPTNTGELFF. The full variable domain, rest sourced from reference TRBV11-3 and TRBJ2-2, is EAGVVQSPRYKIIEKKQPVAFWCNPISGHNTLYWYLQNLGQGPELLIRYENEEAVDDSQLPKDRFSAERLKGVDSTLKIQPAELGDSAVYLCASSPGPTNTGELFFGEGSRLTVL.

The chain has TRBV7-2 and TRBJ2-5; no firm D call. Trimming stripped 4 bases from V and 4 bases from J, with 7 bases between. The CDR3 length is 12 residues. CDR1 is SGHTA, CDR2 FQGNSA, per germline. The CDR3: CASSSTVETQYF. CDR3 bases: TGTGCCAGCAGCTCGACGGTAGAGACCCAGTACTTC.

This chain links TRBV28 with TRBJ1-2, with D possibly matching TRBD1 (6 bases). The CDR3 runs to 14 residues. Germline V gene data show CDR1 as MDHEN and CDR2 as SYDVKM. V shed 5 bases and J shed 4 bases, with 14 bases lying between them. The CDR3 here is CASSRGQTIYGYTF. DNA for the CDR3: TGTGCCAGCAGTCGCGGACAGACCATCTATGGCTACACCTTC.

The gene calls are TRBV7-9 and TRBJ2-3; D may correspond to TRBD1 or TRBD2 (5 bases each). Germline loops: CDR1 SEHNR, CDR2 FQNEAQ (reference sequence). Trimming left V 3 bases short and J 4 bases short, with 11 bases between. This CDR3 is 14 amino acids long. The CDR3 spells CASSLDGAADTQYF. In DNA, the CDR3 is TGTGCCAGCAGCTTGGACGGGGCAGCAGATACGCAGTATTTT.

For this clone: The same CDR3 also results from other DNA sequences found in this sample. The chain recombines TRBV2 with TRBJ2-5; 10 nucleotides agree with TRBD1. The trim removed 6 bases at V and 4 bases at J, leaving 5 bases unmatched. Germline-derived CDR1 and CDR2 are SNHLY and FYNNEI. CDR3 length equals 14 residues. The CDR3 sequence is CASSRDRGGETQYF. The CDR3 nucleotides are TGTGCCAGCAGCCGGGACAGGGGAGGAGAGACCCAGTACTTC.

This clone was picked up many times. This CDR3 fails to terminate in the conserved phenylalanine or tryptophan, so it likely reflects a read error. It is unclear where the CDR3 begins or ends on the DNA, so no DNA is shown, and the CDR3 is as TCRdb lists it. The J gene is TRBJ1-1, the V gene TRBV1. TRBV1 is marked as a pseudogene. The CDR3 totals 10 residues, both ends included. CDR3 residues: CTSSQARGEN.

This clone was seen a handful of times. The rearrangement links TRBV2 to TRBJ1-5; tentatively, D is TRBD1 (5 bases). Germline V gives CDR1 SNHLY, CDR2 FYNNEI. CDR3 size: 15 residues. Trimming removed 4 bases from V and 5 bases from J, with 15 bases in between. The CDR3 DNA sequence: TGTGCCAGCAGTGGGGGGATCCCCGTCTATCAGCCCCAGCATTTT. Translating it yields CASSGGIPVYQPQHF.

In the case of this clone: Other DNA sequences of this sample code for an identical CDR3. The chain employs TRBV7-2 and TRBJ2-5; D may be TRBD1 (6 bases). Deletions cut 1 base from V and 3 bases from J, with 6 bases between. CDR1 and CDR2 (germline): SGHTA, FQGNSA. The CDR3 consists of 13 residues. For the CDR3, the DNA is TGTGCCAGCAGCTTAGGGACAGAAGAGACCCAGTACTTC. Protein product: CASSLGTEETQYF.

This clone was observed a handful of times. DNA of the CDR3: TGTGCCAGCAGCCGACAGGGGATGGGGGAGCAGTTCTTC. Its protein product is CASSRQGMGEQFF. The V call is TRBV7-9, the J call TRBJ2-1; 8 bases align to TRBD1. The junction had 7 bases not matched to a gene; V was cut back by 5 bases and J by 10 bases. CDR1 is SEHNR and CDR2 is FQNEAQ in the germline V gene (reference sequence). The CDR3 contains 13 residues.

The chain links TRBV7-9 to TRBJ2-7, with D possibly being TRBD2 (7 bases). This CDR3 has 14 amino acids. V was clipped by 8 bases and J by 6 bases, with 20 bases between them. The germline V gene encodes CDR1 SEHNR and CDR2 FQNEAQ (reference sequence). Here the CDR3 DNA reads TGTGCCAGCGCCTCCCGAGGGGGGGGTAGCGAGCAGTACTTC. Protein product: CASASRGGGSEQYF.

The genes are TRBV6-1 and TRBJ2-1; no definite D call. The CDR3 totals 16 residues. V was clipped by 1 base and J by 6 bases, with 16 bases between them. Germline V gene data show CDR1 as MNHNS and CDR2 as SASEGT. The CDR3 sequence: CASSEGYGVTGNEQFF. In DNA, the CDR3 is TGTGCCAGCAGTGAAGGGTATGGGGTTACGGGCAATGAGCAGTTCTTC.

This chain connects TRBV5-1 to TRBJ2-5; no clear D. Germline assignment: CDR1 SGHRS and CDR2 YFSETQ. The CDR3 loop spans 14 amino acids. Trimming cost V 5 bases and J 5 bases, with 16 bases left between them. This CDR3 reads CASRLNGPGETQYF. The CDR3 bases are TGCGCCAGCAGGTTGAATGGACCCGGCGAGACCCAGTACTTC.

This clone appeared a few times. The V gene is TRBV4-1, the J gene TRBJ1-4, with 7 positions matching TRBD1. Losses at the gene ends were 4 bases for V and 7 bases for J; bases not matched to a gene: 12. Per germline, CDR1 MGHRA and CDR2 YSYEKL. The CDR3 is made up of 16 amino acids. The CDR3 sequence: CASSPDTGALAEKLFF. The CDR3 coding sequence is TGCGCCAGCAGCCCAGACACAGGGGCCTTAGCTGAAAAACTGTTTTTT.

This clone was counted a few times. CDR3 sequence: CASSRDRWAETQYF. For the CDR3, the DNA is TGTGCCAGCAGCCGGGACAGGTGGGCCGAGACCCAGTACTTC. This sequence joins TRBV7-2 and TRBJ2-5; the match to TRBD1 covers 8 bases. This CDR3 has 14 amino acids. Germline lookup yields CDR1 SGHTA and CDR2 FQGNSA. V lost 5 bases, J lost 5 bases, and 7 bases stayed unmatched.

In its sample, this clone was seen a few times. The CDR3: CASSDHGLATGNEQFF. The CDR3 DNA is TGTGCCAGCAGTGATCACGGACTAGCCACCGGCAATGAGCAGTTCTTC. The chain links TRBV6-4 to TRBJ2-1; 8 bases are a match to TRBD2. Germline V gene sequence: CDR1 MRHNA, CDR2 SNTAGT. This CDR3 is 16 amino acids long. Unmatched junction bases numbered 10, after V lost 3 bases and J lost 6 bases.

This clone has only a few counts. Within the sample, other DNA sequences also encode this same CDR3. The chain combines TRBV9 with TRBJ2-3; 9 bases line up with TRBD2. Germline assignment: CDR1 SGDLS and CDR2 YYNGEE. This CDR3 spans 16 amino acids. The junction had 5 bases not matched to a gene; V was cut back by 3 bases and J by 0 bases. CDR3 sequence (DNA): TGTGCCAGCAGCGGGCGTAGCGGGGGAAGCACAGATACGCAGTATTTT. Its translation is CASSGRSGGSTDTQYF.

This chain joins TRBV6-5 and TRBJ1-4; D unclear. V lost 5 bases to trimming and J lost 8 bases, with 9 bases between them. The germline gives CDR1 MNHEY, CDR2 SVGAGI. CDR3 length equals 12 residues. The CDR3 sequence is CASSTGGEKLFF. Here the CDR3 DNA reads TGTGCCAGCAGTACGGGCGGAGAAAAACTGTTTTTT.

To note about this clone: Additional DNA sequences in this sample encode the identical CDR3. The CDR3 spells CASSLGNYNEQFF. The CDR3 bases are TGTGCCAGCAGCTTGGGCAACTACAATGAGCAGTTCTTC. This chain links TRBV7-2 with TRBJ2-1, with D unclear. Trimming cost V 3 bases and J 3 bases, with 6 bases left between them. CDR3 length equals 13 residues. Germline V lookup: CDR1 SGHTA, CDR2 FQGNSA.

This clone occurred a few times. The chain employs TRBV7-6 and TRBJ2-1, with a possible D match to TRBD1 (6 bases). The CDR3 spans 14 residues. From germline, CDR1 is SGHVS and CDR2 FNYEAQ. V was trimmed by 1 base and J by 7 bases, leaving 11 bases between them. The CDR3 nucleotides are TGTGCCAGCAGCTTAGATACAGGGCAGAATGAGCAGTTCTTC. The encoded protein is CASSLDTGQNEQFF.

V gene TRBV5-1 combines with J gene TRBJ1-4; 9 bases line up with TRBD1. The CDR3 runs to 15 residues. Germline V CDR1 and CDR2: SGHRS, YFSETQ. The V gene end was trimmed by 3 bases and the J gene end by 7 bases; junction bases not matched to a gene: 7. The CDR3 DNA is TGCGCCAGCAGCTCGGCACAGGGGGCTCGTGAAAAACTGTTTTTT. This codes for CASSSAQGAREKLFF.

This chain links TRBV10-3 with TRBJ1-3, with D hard to call. The V end was cut by 3 bases, the J end by 1 base, with 7 bases between. This CDR3 has 14 residues. Germline CDR1 reads ENHRY; CDR2 reads SYGVKD. The CDR3 sequence is CAISDELSGNTIYF. The DNA for the CDR3 is TGTGCCATCAGTGATGAGTTATCTGGAAACACCATATATTTT.

This clone turned up a few times. The chain joins TRBV30 to TRBJ1-6, with D perhaps TRBD1 (5 bases). Trimming took off 0 bases at V and 6 bases at J, with 24 bases between the two ends. Germline assignment: CDR1 GTSNPN and CDR2 SVGIG (reference sequence). The CDR3 is made up of 19 amino acids. Written as DNA, the CDR3 is TGTGCCTGGAGTGTATCGGGGCAGGGACCCGTCCGATTTAATTCACCCCTCCACTTT. It yields the protein CAWSVSGQGPVRFNSPLHF.

The chain recombines TRBV7-2 with TRBJ1-5, with D maybe TRBD1 (5 bases). In germline, CDR1 is SGHTA, CDR2 FQGNSA. This CDR3 comprises 13 residues. Trimming removed 5 bases from V and 4 bases from J, with 9 bases in between. Here the CDR3 DNA reads TGTGCCAGCAGCCCCGACAGAAATCAGCCCCAGCATTTT. Its protein product is CASSPDRNQPQHF.

This clone appeared many times. The genes are TRBV21-1 and TRBJ1-1; TRBD1, as called in the table, went unchecked against the DNA. TRBV21-1 is flagged as a pseudogene. The CDR3 consists of 15 residues. The CDR3 sequence is CASSKEGVVNTEAFF. The CDR3 DNA follows: TGTGCCAGCAGCAAAGAGGGGGTTGTGAACACTGAAGCTTTCTTT.